This TCR beta chain originates from a study of blood T cell repertoires in COVID-19. Across the study: Samples came from the United States, Italy and Spain, spanning acute and convalescent COVID-19. T cells, B-cell-depleted T cells, or PBMCs supplied cDNA or gDNA.

Note on this clone: The junction departs from germline at one end; a sequencing error may be responsible.

Per the study methods: Estimation of nucleated cell counts was performed using reference gene primer amplification. Assay: immunoSEQ multiplex PCR; the TCRdb copy retains only in-frame clones and omits some. V, J and clone size derive from that table, while D and trimming were established from the DNA sequence. The sample comprises over 120,000 clones, 70% to 80% of which are singletons, and more than 3.5% rests with the top ten. This CDR3 is built from 16 residues. CDR1 is MDHEN, CDR2 SYDVKM, per germline. The V call is TRBV28, the J call TRBJ1-4, with D possibly matching TRBD1 (6 bases). The source material was peripheral blood. The sequence was collected from a woman at least 80 years old with active or convalescent COVID-19. CDR3 amino acids: CASSPRTVRYNEKLFF. CDR3 DNA: TGTGCCAGCAGTCCGAGGACAGTACGCTATAATGAAAAACTTTTTTTT.